This record looks at one TCR beta chain sequence and its context. There is no known antigen for this receptor. Base qualities are not at hand, and no much larger clone is one base apart. This sample was taken from a study of CD8 T cells in Susac syndrome (dated by TCRdb to between 2017 and 2020). About the study as a whole: Among the sequenced Susac syndrome patients, 5 or 6 had clinically active disease and roughly 8 were in clinical remission. At blood withdrawal, Susac syndrome patients were either therapy-naive, taking corticosteroids (in some cases with IVIg as well), or taking IVIg alone. The study used repertoire sequencing to test whether antigen drove CD8+ T cell activation and differentiation in Susac syndrome. The study compared CD8+ T cell repertoire clonality among eleven to twelve healthy donors, approximately 14 Susac syndrome patients and some 16 multiple sclerosis patients. Summary of the overall study and its limitations: The number of individuals in the TCR sequencing and HLA analysis was acknowledged as relatively small. In the total CD8+ and CD8+ TEMRA repertoires, approximately 16 and five Susac-specific public clones, respectively, were identified. Clonal expansion was observed in Susac syndrome CD8+ repertoires, with the highest expansion in CD8+ TEMRA cells and greater expansion in clinically active than in remitting patients.

CDR1 and CDR2 (MNHEY, SVGEGT) derive from the germline V gene. V lost 5 bases and J lost 3 bases; the stretch between them is 22 bases long. The CDR3 covers 17 residues, taking in both the cysteine and the phenylalanine. Of the read, only the CDR3 DNA is kept; its 51 bases are in frame from base 1. Peripheral blood CD8+ and CD4+ T cells from healthy donors, Susac syndrome patients and multiple sclerosis patients were profiled by high-throughput TCR beta sequencing. The Susac syndrome patients fulfilled recently defined diagnostic criteria for definite or probable disease. Bulk CD8+ and CD4+ T cells were purified by magnetic negative isolation, while CD8+ TEMRA cells were enriched using FACS. Blood was collected in EDTA tubes and processed within 24 hours, with PBMCs isolated through density gradient centrifugation. PBMCs intended for TCR sequencing were cryopreserved in liquid nitrogen and were subsequently thawed in a 37 degrees C water bath. The sorted or isolated CD4+, CD8+ and CD8+ TEMRA cells had a purity of 90% or higher.

RNA was extracted using the RNeasy kit, and about 0.5 to 1 ug of the RNA was reverse transcribed with random hexamers. The immunoSEQ multiplex PCR assay, covering 54 Vbeta and 13 Jbeta segments, was used to amplify TCR beta CDR3 regions. To correct PCR amplification bias, a synthetic template baseline was used for both primer optimization and computational correction. The study's processing was this. Reads were assigned to V, D and J genes according to IMGT and analyzed in immunoSEQ Analyzer, with only productive sequences retained. To calculate clonality, Shannon entropy was normalized by log2 of the number of productive unique sequences and then subtracted from one. For each patient and control, public and private clones were evaluated within the 100 most prevalent clones. A clone was defined as Susac-specific if it was absent from the healthy and MS cohorts, from some 1,100 published viral clones and from other ImmuneACCESS disease sequences. TCRdb ran its own pipeline on the public reads, namely fastp trimming at Q25 and MiXCR clone calling, and kept in-frame beta chains. Each CDR3 protein appears once, grouped with its most common genes and DNA. V and J calls and clone size were set by TCRdb, not the authors. In all, the sample holds over 20,000 distinct CDR3 sequences, and just under 95% of those were seen once. The ten largest clonotypes hold 0.55% to 0.7% of the sample.

The sequence was obtained from a human donor with Susac syndrome. The specimen sequenced was CD8+ T cells from PBMCs. The V and J segments used are TRBV6-2 or TRBV6-3 and TRBJ1-1; no D gene is confidently identified. The CDR3 in this case is CASSPFDWAFEDTEAFF. The DNA sequence is TGTGCCAGCAGTCCCTTTGACTGGGCGTTCGAGGACACTGAAGCTTTCTTT.